One and the same sample provided the 18 T cell receptor beta chains below, sequenced in a study of T-cell reconstitution after alpha-beta-depleted transplantation in children. During its preparation, the TCRbeta library received unique molecular identifiers. TCRdb redid the calling of the PCR reads with MiXCR, one entry per CDR3 protein. The table has around 960,000 distinct CDR3 sequences, around 30% seen once; the top ten hold approximately 30%. The sequencing here drew on PBMCs, mostly from graft donor cells, taken 360 days after TCRalphabeta/CD19-depleted stem cell transplant. These receptors were obtained from a boy younger than two who had a stem cell transplant for SCID, so the T cells may come from the graft donor.

J is TRBJ2-2 and V is TRBV5-1, with 8 bases fitting TRBD2. Germline CDR1 SGHRS, CDR2 YFSETQ. Trimming removed 3 bases from V and 4 bases from J; junction bases left unmatched: 8. The CDR3 has 16 amino acids. The CDR3 protein is CASSSLVAGSTGELFF. CDR3 nucleotide sequence: TGCGCCAGCAGCTCGTTGGTAGCGGGGTCCACCGGGGAGCTGTTTTTT.

This clonotype was seen only once. The CDR3 DNA follows: TGCAGTGCTAGGGGAATGCCCTCAGATACGCAGTATTTT. As protein: CSARGMPSDTQYF. The chain employs TRBV20-1 and TRBJ2-3; no reliable D call. This CDR3 has 13 amino acids. Germline V gives CDR1 DFQATT, CDR2 SNEGSKA (reference sequence). V lost 3 bases to trimming and J lost 4 bases, with 11 bases between them.

This chain links TRBV4-3 with TRBJ2-1, with 8 bases that match TRBD2. The germline CDR1 and CDR2 sequences are LGHNA and YSLEER. This CDR3 has 15 residues. The trim removed 1 base at V and 7 bases at J, leaving 6 bases unmatched. CDR3 nucleotides: TGCGCCAGCAGCCAAGCTGGGACTAGGAGAAATGAGCAGTTCTTC. Amino acid sequence: CASSQAGTRRNEQFF.

This clonotype was counted between two and nine times. The rearrangement joins TRBV5-6 to TRBJ2-5; D is possibly TRBD1 (6 bases). CDR1 is SGHDT and CDR2 is YYEEEE in the germline V gene. The CDR3 is 14 residues long. V was pared by 4 bases and J by 4 bases, with 14 bases between. The CDR3 DNA reads TGTGCCAGCAGCGATACAGGGAATGGAGAGACCCAGTACTTC. Protein: CASSDTGNGETQYF.

The CDR3 region is CASSLVPRDSLSTDTQYF. Here the CDR3 DNA reads TGCGCCAGCAGCTTGGTCCCTCGGGACTCTCTTAGCACAGATACGCAGTATTTT. The chain has TRBV5-1 and TRBJ2-3, with a weak D call TRBD2 (6 bases). The CDR3 sequence is 18 residues long. Germline V gene sequence: CDR1 SGHRS, CDR2 YFSETQ. Trimming took off 0 bases at V and 0 bases at J, with 17 bases between the two ends.

V gene TRBV5-6 combines with J gene TRBJ2-4; 9 bases agree with TRBD1. From germline, CDR1 is SGHDT and CDR2 YYEEEE. The V and J ends lost 5 bases and 0 bases, in that order; junction bases with no gene match: 3. The CDR3 consists of 15 residues. DNA for the CDR3: TGTGCCAGCAGGAGACAGGGGGAAGCCAAAAACATTCAGTACTTC. This codes for CASRRQGEAKNIQYF.

The chain recombines TRBV25-1 with TRBJ2-7; TRBD2 might be the D (6 bases). Germline V gives CDR1 MGHDK, CDR2 SYGVNS. The CDR3 runs 14 residues. With 5 bases removed from V and 5 bases from J, the gap between germline ends came to 16 bases. The DNA of the CDR3 is TGTGCCAGCAGTACTGCTGGGGGGAGCAACGAGCAGTACTTC. As protein: CASSTAGGSNEQYF.

The chain links TRBV6-5 to TRBJ2-7; weak D call: TRBD2 (5 bases). There are 12 residues in the CDR3. V shed 0 bases and J shed 7 bases, with 7 bases lying between them. Germline assignment: CDR1 MNHEY and CDR2 SVGAGI. Written as DNA, the CDR3 is TGTGCCAGCAGTTACTCCGAGGGTGAGCAGTACTTC. It encodes CASSYSEGEQYF.

V is TRBV15 and J is TRBJ2-5, with D maybe TRBD1 (6 bases). The germline V gene has CDR1 LNHNV and CDR2 YYDKDF (reference sequence). V lost 4 bases and J 5 bases, leaving 14 bases between the germline ends. The CDR3 is 14 amino acids. CDR3 residues: CATSTQGMGETQYF. CDR3 bases: TGTGCCACCAGCACCCAGGGGATGGGGGAGACCCAGTACTTC.

V usage is TRBV3-1 and J usage is TRBJ1-4; unclear D gene. Between the trimmed V and J ends, which lost 8 bases and 2 bases, there was a span of 9 bases. This CDR3 comprises 13 residues. Germline V lookup: CDR1 LGHDT, CDR2 YNNKEL (reference sequence). As DNA, the CDR3 is TGTGCCAGCGGGATGATTACTAATGAAAAACTGTTTTTT. Translating gives CASGMITNEKLFF.

The chain recombines TRBV6-5 with TRBJ2-1; D tentatively fits TRBD1 or TRBD2 (5 bases each). Deletions cut 4 bases from V and 1 base from J, with 11 bases between. Per germline, CDR1 MNHEY and CDR2 SVGAGI. The CDR3 is made up of 15 amino acids. CDR3 region: CASSLTGRSYNEQFF. For the CDR3, the DNA is TGTGCCAGCAGTTTAACGGGGCGATCCTACAATGAGCAGTTCTTC.

This clonotype was seen many times. The chain uses TRBV3-1 and TRBJ2-1; 7 bases are a match to TRBD1. This CDR3 has 15 residues. The V and J ends lost 0 bases and 5 bases, in that order; junction bases with no gene match: 4. CDR1 is LGHDT and CDR2 is YNNKEL in the germline V gene (reference sequence). CDR3 protein: CASSQDLTGNNEQFF. The CDR3 DNA reads TGTGCCAGCAGCCAAGACCTGACAGGGAACAATGAGCAGTTCTTC.

This chain uses TRBV27 with TRBJ2-5, with unresolved D. The CDR3 covers 14 residues. Trimming stripped 5 bases from V and 4 bases from J, with 14 bases between. The germline V gene has CDR1 MNHEY and CDR2 SMNVEV (reference sequence). CDR3 loop: CASSLTALGETQYF. The CDR3 bases are TGTGCCAGCAGTCTGACTGCCCTCGGAGAGACCCAGTACTTC.

Only a few counts were recorded for this clonotype. This chain links TRBV2 with TRBJ1-1; possible D gene TRBD1, 5 bases. CDR3 length equals 14 residues. Trimming shortened V by 3 bases and J by 0 bases, and 8 bases separated the two germline ends. CDR1 is SNHLY and CDR2 is FYNNEI in the germline V gene. The CDR3 coding sequence is TGTGCCAGCAGTGATCTGGGGGTGAACACTGAAGCTTTCTTT. It is translated as CASSDLGVNTEAFF.

This clonotype appeared a single time. This chain uses TRBV15 with TRBJ2-3; 7 nucleotides align to TRBD1. Germline CDR1 reads LNHNV; CDR2 reads YYDKDF (reference sequence). Trimming removed 0 bases from V and 2 bases from J; junction bases left unmatched: 17. This CDR3 region has 20 residues. CDR3 region: CATSRDRSGQGTAATDTQYF. CDR3 DNA: TGTGCCACCAGCAGAGATCGTTCAGGGCAAGGGACAGCTGCCACAGATACGCAGTATTTT.

The sample holds a few counts of this clonotype. The chain has TRBV11-2 and TRBJ2-4; TRBD2 matches at 9 bases. CDR3 length: 18 residues. Germline CDR1 is SGHAT and CDR2 is FQNNGV. Trimming removed 0 bases from V and 0 bases from J; junction bases left unmatched: 6. Written as DNA, the CDR3 is TGTGCCAGCAGCTTAGAATCTAGCGGGATCATAGCCAAAAACATTCAGTACTTC. Protein sequence: CASSLESSGIIAKNIQYF.

The V and J genes are TRBV28 and TRBJ1-5; no firm D call. The V gene's germline CDR1 is MDHEN and CDR2 SYDVKM. The CDR3 is 14 residues long. V lost 2 bases and J lost 3, with 8 bases in between. The CDR3 is CASSLRHNNQPQHF. In DNA, the CDR3 is TGTGCCAGCAGTTTACGGCACAACAATCAGCCCCAGCATTTT. Looking up the rest from reference TRBV28 and TRBJ1-5 gives the full variable domain: DVKVTQSSRYLVKRTGEKVFLECVQDMDHENMFWYRQDPGLGLRLIYFSYDVKMKEKGDIPEGYSVSREKKERFSLILESASTNQTSMYLCASSLRHNNQPQHFGDGTRLSIL.

This clonotype was picked up a small number of times. The rearrangement links TRBV7-8 to TRBJ2-5; 7 positions match TRBD2. Per the germline V gene, CDR1 is SGHVS and CDR2 is FQNEAQ. V trimming: 1 base; J trimming: 9 bases; junction bases outside the gene matches: 14. The CDR3 spans 16 residues. The CDR3 loop reads CASSLVHGDGLAAQYF. The CDR3 DNA is TGTGCCAGCAGCTTAGTGCATGGGGACGGCCTAGCGGCCCAGTACTTC.